The 22 T cell receptor beta chains reported below all come from one sample, sequenced in a study of blood T cell repertoires in COVID-19. Sequencing was performed with immunoSEQ multiplex PCR; in TCRdb, only in-frame clones are kept and a portion is missing. The table includes more than 50,000 clones, 90% detected once. Sequences were obtained from peripheral blood. These receptors were collected from an elderly man with acute or convalescent COVID-19.

V usage is TRBV18 and J usage is TRBJ2-7, with D maybe TRBD1 (5 bases). Germline lookup yields CDR1 KGHSH and CDR2 LQKENI. CDR3 length equals 14 residues. Trimming stripped 0 bases from V and 5 bases from J, with 11 bases between. The CDR3 bases are TGTGCCAGCTCACCACCGCAGGGTCTCCACGAGCAGTACTTC. This translates into CASSPPQGLHEQYF.

This CDR3 reads CASSLGRAEKLFF. The DNA of the CDR3 is TGTGCCAGCTCACTTGGGCGGGCTGAAAAACTGTTTTTT. The chain combines TRBV18 with TRBJ1-4; no clear D. The V gene lost 4 bases and the J gene lost 7 bases, with 10 bases spanning the gap. CDR1 and CDR2 from the germline V gene are KGHSH and LQKENI. The CDR3 covers 13 residues.

This clone was counted once. This chain joins TRBV3-1 (or the pseudogene TRBV3-2) and TRBJ1-1, with TRBD1 matching over 9 bases. CDR3 size: 15 residues. Trimming took 7 bases from V and 3 from J; bases not matched to a gene: 9. CDR1 is LGHDT, CDR2 YNNKEL, per germline (reference sequence). The CDR3 DNA follows: TGTGCCAGCATCCCGGGACAGGGAGCGGACACTGAAGCTTTCTTT. This gives the protein CASIPGQGADTEAFF.

This clone was picked up one time. The chain recombines TRBV10-3 with TRBJ2-1; 7 nucleotides align to TRBD2. Losses at the gene ends were 4 bases for V and 1 base for J; bases not matched to a gene: 7. The CDR3 loop spans 16 amino acids. Germline V lookup: CDR1 ENHRY, CDR2 SYGVKD. CDR3 sequence reads: CAISGKSGVSYNEQFF. As DNA, the CDR3 is TGTGCCATCAGTGGTAAGAGCGGGGTTTCCTACAATGAGCAGTTCTTC.

This clone came up once. V gene TRBV7-2 combines with J gene TRBJ2-7; 7 nucleotides line up with TRBD1. Trimming at V came to 5 bases and at J to 1 base, leaving 11 bases not matched to a gene. This CDR3 contains 16 residues. The germline V gene encodes CDR1 SGHTA and CDR2 FQGNSA. The CDR3, as DNA: TGTGCCAGCAGCCTTACCGGGACAGTCCCTTCCTACGAGCAGTACTTC. Its translation: CASSLTGTVPSYEQYF.

The DNA for the CDR3 is TGTGCCAGCAGTGACATTAAACGGGGGAACACCGGGGAGCTGTTTTTT. This translates into CASSDIKRGNTGELFF. The chain is built from TRBV6-4 and TRBJ2-2, with D tentatively TRBD2 (5 bases). Deletions cut 2 bases from V and 1 base from J, with 11 bases between. The CDR3 contains 16 residues. CDR1 is MRHNA and CDR2 is SNTAGT in the germline V gene.

The chain uses TRBV11-2 and TRBJ1-2, with D unresolved. CDR3 length equals 12 residues. Between the trimmed V and J ends, which lost 6 bases and 0 bases, there was a span of 5 bases. Germline V CDR1 and CDR2: SGHAT, FQNNGV. In nucleotides, the CDR3 is TGTGCCAGCAGTTCATCTAACTATGGCTACACCTTC. Amino acids: CASSSSNYGYTF.

This clone was recorded once. V gene TRBV7-9 combines with J gene TRBJ1-2; D unclear. The germline V gene encodes CDR1 SEHNR and CDR2 FQNEAQ (reference sequence). This CDR3 region has 13 residues. V dropped 0 bases and J dropped 6 bases, with 8 bases sitting between them. CDR3 protein: CASSLATANGYTF. The CDR3 coding sequence is TGTGCCAGCAGCTTAGCAACAGCAAATGGCTACACCTTC.

V gene TRBV30 combines with J gene TRBJ2-1, with 10 bases that match TRBD2. Trimming took 8 bases from V and 15 from J; bases not matched to a gene: 10. Germline V gene sequence: CDR1 GTSNPN, CDR2 SVGIG (reference sequence). This CDR3 region has 11 residues. As DNA, the CDR3 is TGTGCCGGGCTAGCGGGGGCCCTCCCGTTCTTC. Translation gives CAGLAGALPFF.

CDR3 sequence: CASSYSGQAGTEAFF. The CDR3 DNA follows: TGTGCCAGCAGTTACTCGGGCCAGGCGGGCACTGAAGCTTTCTTT. The genes are TRBV6-5 and TRBJ1-1; D remains unclear. The CDR3 is 15 residues long. CDR1 and CDR2 (germline): MNHEY, SVGAGI. Trimming removed 0 bases at V and 4 bases at J, with 12 bases between.

This chain connects TRBV5-6 to TRBJ1-2; a possible D gene is TRBD1 (6 bases). CDR3 length: 15 amino acids. Trimming removed 6 bases at V and 5 bases at J, with 20 bases between. Germline assignment: CDR1 SGHDT and CDR2 YYEEEE. In nucleotides, the CDR3 is TGTGCCAGCACCAGTGGAGGGGGGGCCAAATATGGCTACACCTTC. Protein product: CASTSGGGAKYGYTF.

The chain employs TRBV18 and TRBJ2-2; D remains unclear. The CDR3 totals 14 residues. Trimming left V 1 base short and J 2 bases short, with 5 bases between. CDR1 KGHSH and CDR2 LQKENI come from the germline V gene. The CDR3 DNA reads TGTGCCAGCTCACCACAACAAAACACCGGGGAGCTGTTTTTT. Translating gives CASSPQQNTGELFF. Drawing the rest from reference TRBV18 and TRBJ2-2, the complete variable domain is NAGVMQNPRHLVRRRGQEARLRCSPMKGHSHVYWYRQLPEEGLKFMVYLQKENIIDESGMPKERFSAEFPKEGPSILRIQQVVRGDSAAYFCASSPQQNTGELFFGEGSRLTVL.

This sequence joins TRBV29-1 and TRBJ2-2, with TRBD2 matching 14 bases. The CDR3 totals 14 residues. Per the germline V gene, CDR1 is SQVTM and CDR2 is ANQGSEA. The junction had 4 bases not matched to a gene; V was cut back by 7 bases and J by 6 bases. Written as DNA, the CDR3 is TGCAGCGCCTTGACTAGCGGGGGGGCCGGGGAGCTGTTTTTT. This encodes CSALTSGGAGELFF.

The chain is built from TRBV18 and TRBJ2-5; D may be TRBD2 (6 bases). The CDR3 extends over 13 amino acids. V was trimmed by 1 base and J by 5 bases, leaving 8 bases between them. Germline V lookup: CDR1 KGHSH, CDR2 LQKENI. The CDR3 region is CASSPLRGETQYF. The CDR3 coding sequence is TGTGCCAGCTCACCACTACGGGGGGAGACCCAGTACTTC.

The chain links TRBV6-5 to TRBJ1-3; 9 nucleotides agree with TRBD1. Per germline, CDR1 MNHEY and CDR2 SVGAGI. The CDR3 runs 15 residues. The V gene end was trimmed by 6 bases and the J gene end by 4 bases; junction bases not matched to a gene: 7. CDR3 coding DNA: TGTGCCAGCAGCCCATGGACAGGGGCGGGAAACACCATATATTTT. This sequence encodes CASSPWTGAGNTIYF.

This chain uses TRBV19 with TRBJ2-1; TRBD2 matches at 7 bases. With V trimmed by 9 bases and J by 8 bases, 16 bases remained unmatched. CDR3 length: 15 amino acids. Germline V gives CDR1 LNHDA, CDR2 SQIVND (reference sequence). The CDR3 is CASGEGQTRGDEQFF. For the CDR3, the DNA is TGTGCCAGCGGGGAGGGGCAAACCCGAGGCGATGAGCAGTTCTTC.

This rearrangement joins TRBV9 to TRBJ2-1; D is possibly TRBD2 (5 bases). This CDR3 has 15 amino acids. Germline CDR1 is SGDLS and CDR2 is YYNGEE. V was trimmed by 0 bases and J by 7 bases, leaving 14 bases between them. The CDR3 DNA reads as TGTGCCAGCAGCGTAGATGACTACATAGCGAATGAGCAGTTCTTC. Translated: CASSVDDYIANEQFF. Using reference TRBV9 and TRBJ2-1 for the parts outside the CDR3, the full variable domain is DSGVTQTPKHLITATGQRVTLRCSPRSGDLSVYWYQQSLDQGLQFLIQYYNGEERAKGNILERFSAQQFPDLHSELNLSSLELGDSALYFCASSVDDYIANEQFFGPGTRLTVL.

The chain is built from TRBV28 and TRBJ1-2, with 7 bases identical to TRBD1. The germline gives CDR1 MDHEN, CDR2 SYDVKM. V gave up 3 bases and J gave up 1 base; unmatched junction bases: 2. The length of the CDR3 is 14 residues. The CDR3 sequence is CASSLGTVNYGYTF. CDR3 DNA: TGTGCCAGCAGTTTGGGGACAGTTAACTATGGCTACACCTTC.

The gene calls are TRBV10-3 and TRBJ2-7, with TRBD1 matching over 9 bases. Per germline, CDR1 ENHRY and CDR2 SYGVKD. This CDR3 comprises 15 residues. The V segment lost 3 bases and the J segment 7 bases; nucleotides outside the gene matches: 10. CDR3 sequence: CAISDPTGGAGEQYF. CDR3 coding DNA: TGTGCCATCAGTGACCCAACAGGGGGCGCGGGGGAGCAGTACTTC.

This clone was recorded a few times. This chain links TRBV14 with TRBJ1-5, with 9 bases matching TRBD1. The CDR3 loop spans 17 amino acids. Losses at the gene ends were 5 bases for V and 0 bases for J; bases not matched to a gene: 8. In germline, CDR1 is SGHDN, CDR2 FVKESK. CDR3 sequence: CASSDRQGDFSNQPQHF. In nucleotides, the CDR3 is TGTGCCAGCAGCGACAGACAGGGGGATTTTAGCAATCAGCCCCAGCATTTT.

There are a few counts of this clone. The chain joins TRBV28 to TRBJ1-1; D gene uncertain. Trimming took 4 bases from V and 4 from J, leaving 7 bases between them. The CDR3 length is 12 residues. In germline, CDR1 is MDHEN, CDR2 SYDVKM. This chain's CDR3 is CASSSLGTEAFF. The CDR3 coding sequence is TGTGCCAGCAGTTCCCTAGGCACTGAAGCTTTCTTT.

This clone was recorded only once. The rearrangement links TRBV19 to TRBJ2-3, with TRBD2 as a possible D gene (7 bases). The germline V and J ends were trimmed by 4 bases and 3 bases, with 14 bases remaining between them. CDR1 and CDR2 from the germline V gene are LNHDA and SQIVND (reference sequence). The CDR3 length is 15 residues. CDR3 sequence: CASSTGGRGTDTQYF. The CDR3 coding sequence is TGTGCCAGTAGTACCGGGGGGCGGGGGACAGATACGCAGTATTTT.